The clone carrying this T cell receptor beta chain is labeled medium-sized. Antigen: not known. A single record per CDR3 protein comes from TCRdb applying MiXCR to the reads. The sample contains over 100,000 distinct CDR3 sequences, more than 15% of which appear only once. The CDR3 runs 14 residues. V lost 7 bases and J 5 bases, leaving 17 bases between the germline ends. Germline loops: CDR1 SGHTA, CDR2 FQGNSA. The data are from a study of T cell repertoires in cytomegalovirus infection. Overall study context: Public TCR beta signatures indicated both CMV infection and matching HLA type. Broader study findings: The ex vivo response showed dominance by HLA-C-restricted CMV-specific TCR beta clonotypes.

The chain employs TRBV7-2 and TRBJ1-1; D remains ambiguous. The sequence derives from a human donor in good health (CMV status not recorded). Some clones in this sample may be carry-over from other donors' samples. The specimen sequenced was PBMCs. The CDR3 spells CASIQGSWVTEAFF. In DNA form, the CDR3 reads TGTGCCAGCATCCAAGGGTCGTGGGTGACTGAAGCTTTCTTT.